The 21 T cell receptor beta chains in this list originate from one sample, sequenced in a study of cytomegalovirus exposure and HLA in healthy donors. The PCR used 60 Vbeta and 13 Jbeta primers. Assay: immunoSEQ multiplex PCR; the TCRdb copy retains only in-frame clones and omits some. The repertoire consists of hundreds of thousands of clones, with about 80% occurring once and the leading ten covering 0.58%. What was sequenced was PBMCs. All receptors come from a woman aged 40 to 50 in good health and CMV-seronegative.

The rearrangement joins TRBV4-1 to TRBJ2-2, with 10 nucleotides matching TRBD2. Germline V gene sequence: CDR1 MGHRA, CDR2 YSYEKL. The ends lost 3 bases at V and 4 bases at J; junction bases unmatched: 5. The CDR3 loop spans 16 amino acids. The CDR3 nucleotides read TGCGCCAGCAGCCATATACGACTAGCGGGCACCGGGGAGCTGTTTTTT. It codes for CASSHIRLAGTGELFF.

The J gene is TRBJ2-7, the V gene TRBV4-3; possibly TRBD1 for D (5 bases). Trimming left V 0 bases short and J 4 bases short, with 10 bases between. Per the germline V gene, CDR1 is LGHNA and CDR2 is YSLEER. CDR3 length equals 14 residues. In nucleotides, the CDR3 is TGCGCCAGCAGCCAAGATTTACCAGGGTACGAGCAGTACTTC. Translation: CASSQDLPGYEQYF.

The chain uses TRBV28 and TRBJ2-1; the D gene is possibly TRBD2 (7 bases). The CDR3 consists of 15 residues. V was cut by 5 bases and J by 1 base, with 12 bases left in between. The germline V gene has CDR1 MDHEN and CDR2 SYDVKM. Here the CDR3 reads CASSPGGPSYNEQFF. For the CDR3, the DNA is TGTGCCAGCAGTCCGGGGGGCCCATCCTACAATGAGCAGTTCTTC.

The V and J genes are TRBV29-1 and TRBJ1-1; D is uncertain. V lost 6 bases and J 5 bases, leaving 10 bases between the germline ends. From germline, CDR1 is SQVTM and CDR2 ANQGSEA. This CDR3 region has 11 residues. CDR3 bases: TGCAGCGTACGTGAGGTGACTGAAGCTTTCTTT. The encoded protein is CSVREVTEAFF.

J is TRBJ1-4 and V is TRBV28; a possible D gene is TRBD1 (5 bases). The ends were cut back, 5 bases at V and 7 bases at J, with 20 bases in the middle. This CDR3 spans 16 amino acids. Germline values: CDR1 MDHEN, CDR2 SYDVKM. DNA of the CDR3: TGTGCCAGCAGTCCCGGGGGACGGCCTGCGGGTGAAAAACTGTTTTTT. Encoded protein: CASSPGGRPAGEKLFF.

The rearrangement links TRBV5-1 to TRBJ1-4, with D maybe TRBD1 (6 bases). V was cut by 2 bases and J by 3 bases, with 11 bases left in between. The CDR3 has 15 amino acids. Germline V gene sequence: CDR1 SGHRS, CDR2 YFSETQ. The CDR3 reads CASSLQGFSNEKLFF. CDR3 nucleotides: TGCGCCAGCAGCTTACAGGGTTTTTCTAATGAAAAACTGTTTTTT.

V gene TRBV5-5 combines with J gene TRBJ2-7, with TRBD1 matching over 7 bases. From germline, CDR1 is SGHKS and CDR2 YYEKEE (reference sequence). The ends lost 2 bases at V and 4 bases at J; junction bases unmatched: 15. The CDR3 length is 17 residues. The CDR3 is CASSFFEVQGTSYEQYF. CDR3 DNA sequence: TGTGCCAGCAGCTTCTTTGAGGTACAGGGGACATCGTACGAGCAGTACTTC.

The chain couples TRBV7-9 to TRBJ1-4, with D perhaps matching TRBD1 (6 bases). CDR3 length equals 18 residues. The V and J ends lost 1 base and 4 bases respectively, with 19 bases between them. Germline loops: CDR1 SEHNR, CDR2 FQNEAQ (reference sequence). CDR3 nucleotides: TGTGCCAGCAGCTTAGTATCTCGGGACAATTGGTATAATGAAAAACTGTTTTTT. Its translation: CASSLVSRDNWYNEKLFF.

The chain employs TRBV4-1 and TRBJ2-3, with D possibly matching TRBD1 (5 bases). V was clipped by 3 bases and J by 5 bases, with 12 bases between them. Per germline, CDR1 MGHRA and CDR2 YSYEKL. The CDR3 has 14 amino acids. The CDR3 spells CASSQGQGQDTQYF. CDR3 DNA sequence: TGCGCCAGCAGCCAGGGGCAGGGCCAAGATACGCAGTATTTT.

The J gene is TRBJ2-2, the V gene TRBV11-3, with TRBD1 matching over 11 bases. Trimming at V came to 3 bases and at J to 7 bases, leaving 4 bases not matched to a gene. The CDR3 has 15 residues. Germline V CDR1 and CDR2: SGHNT, YENEEA. The chain's CDR3 is CASSLDRGHNGELFF. The CDR3, as DNA: TGTGCCAGCAGCTTGGACAGGGGGCATAACGGGGAGCTGTTTTTT.

The CDR3 DNA follows: TGTGCCAGCAGCGTGCGAACAGGGGGCGGGGAGCTGTTTTTT. As protein: CASSVRTGGGELFF. The V gene is TRBV9, the J gene TRBJ2-2, with 8 nucleotides matching TRBD1. There are 14 residues in the CDR3. V lost 2 bases, J lost 7 bases, and 4 bases stayed unmatched. The germline V gene encodes CDR1 SGDLS and CDR2 YYNGEE.

The gene calls are TRBV5-1 and TRBJ2-3; 11 bases map to TRBD2. This CDR3 is built from 15 residues. Germline-derived CDR1 and CDR2 are SGHRS and YFSETQ. Losses at the gene ends were 4 bases for V and 2 bases for J; bases not matched to a gene: 3. The CDR3 DNA is TGCGCCAGCAGCCATAGCGGGGGGGCCACAGATACGCAGTATTTT. Protein product: CASSHSGGATDTQYF.

This clone was counted a few times. The same CDR3 can be traced to other DNA sequences in this sample. The chain uses TRBV2 and TRBJ2-2; the D is unclear. Germline V gene sequence: CDR1 SNHLY, CDR2 FYNNEI. This CDR3 contains 11 residues. Deletions cut 9 bases from V and 3 bases from J, with 5 bases between. The CDR3 loop reads CASTYTGELFF. The DNA of the CDR3 is TGTGCCAGTACATACACCGGGGAGCTGTTTTTT.

This clone was counted between two and nine times. The chain has TRBV7-2 and TRBJ2-2; weak D call: TRBD1 (6 bases). Germline CDR1 reads SGHTA; CDR2 reads FQGNSA. The CDR3 covers 15 residues. The V and J ends lost 4 bases and 4 bases respectively, with 13 bases between them. CDR3 protein: CASSSKQGSTGELFF. CDR3 nucleotide sequence: TGTGCCAGCAGCTCCAAACAGGGTAGCACCGGGGAGCTGTTTTTT.

V gene TRBV5-8 combines with J gene TRBJ2-5, with 8 bases identical to TRBD2. The CDR3 contains 15 residues. V lost 0 bases and J lost 5; bases outside the gene matches: 6. CDR1 is SGHTS, CDR2 YDEGEE, per germline. CDR3 bases: TGTGCCAGCAGCTTGGAGGGGTCTAGCGGGGAGACCCAGTACTTC. This translates into CASSLEGSSGETQYF.

The rearrangement joins TRBV7-8 to TRBJ1-1; unclear D gene. CDR1 and CDR2 from the germline V gene are SGHVS and FQNEAQ. The CDR3 runs to 14 residues. Trimming pared 4 bases from V and 0 bases from J, leaving 9 bases between. CDR3 protein: CASSSTGMNTEAFF. For the CDR3, the DNA is TGTGCCAGCAGCTCCACGGGGATGAACACTGAAGCTTTCTTT.

This chain joins TRBV5-6 and TRBJ2-1; perhaps TRBD1 as D (6 bases). The germline V gene has CDR1 SGHDT and CDR2 YYEEEE. V gave up 4 bases and J gave up 9 bases, with 11 bases separating them. The CDR3 extends over 12 amino acids. This chain's CDR3 is CASSPGRGEQFF. CDR3 nucleotide sequence: TGTGCCAGCAGCCCCGGCAGGGGTGAGCAGTTCTTC.

The chain joins TRBV28 to TRBJ1-6; tentatively, D is TRBD1 (6 bases). This CDR3 has 17 amino acids. Between the trimmed V and J ends, which lost 5 bases and 0 bases, there was a span of 14 bases. Germline loops: CDR1 MDHEN, CDR2 SYDVKM. The CDR3 reads CASSETGWDSYNSPLHF. The CDR3, as DNA: TGTGCCAGCAGTGAAACAGGGTGGGACTCCTATAATTCACCCCTCCACTTT.

A single count supports this clone. This rearrangement joins TRBV7-2 to TRBJ2-7; TRBD2 matches 9 bases. The CDR3 consists of 16 residues. In germline, CDR1 is SGHTA, CDR2 FQGNSA. Trimming took 1 base from V and 2 from J; bases not matched to a gene: 6. The CDR3 region is CASSLEGTSLTYEQYF. The CDR3 nucleotides read TGTGCCAGCAGCTTAGAAGGGACTAGCCTAACCTACGAGCAGTACTTC.

This chain links TRBV5-1 with TRBJ2-3, with a possible D match to TRBD2 (7 bases). Germline V CDR1 and CDR2: SGHRS, YFSETQ. The V end was cut by 4 bases, the J end by 4 bases, with 16 bases between. The CDR3 is made up of 15 amino acids. For the CDR3, the DNA is TGCGCCAGCAGCCCGGAGGGGGGGTTCGCAGATACGCAGTATTTT. As protein: CASSPEGGFADTQYF. Supplemented by reference TRBV5-1 and TRBJ2-3, the full variable domain reads KAGVTQTPRYLIKTRGQQVTLSCSPISGHRSVSWYQQTPGQGLQFLFEYFSETQRNKGNFPGRFSGRQFSNSRSEMNVSTLELGDSALYLCASSPEGGFADTQYFGPGTRLTVL.

The V call is TRBV5-1, the J call TRBJ2-7; D is perhaps TRBD1 (5 bases). This CDR3 has 13 residues. CDR1 is SGHRS and CDR2 is YFSETQ in the germline V gene. Trimming removed 4 bases from V and 4 bases from J, with 12 bases in between. The CDR3, as DNA: TGCGCCAGCAGCCCAACCAGGGATTACGAGCAGTACTTC. Protein: CASSPTRDYEQYF.